This T cell receptor (beta chain) was recovered during a study of blood T cells in healthy people across ages. Background on the study: About one barcoded beta molecule was captured per two T cells (by template switching).

The CDR3 has 16 amino acids. Germline CDR1 SQVTM, CDR2 ANQGSEA. The J segment lost 0 bases and the V segment lost 3 bases, leaving 3 bases of the junction unmatched. With a J-beta primer mix and a sample-barcoded 5' primer, a second PCR ran about 7 to 11 cycles. In TCRdb, the 5' RACE reads were re-called with MiXCR into one record per CDR3 protein. This table holds about 1.4 million distinct CDR3 sequences, roughly 59% found once. The receptor comes from a man between 18 and 29 years old in good health. Sequences were obtained from blood. This chain connects TRBV29-1 to TRBJ2-3; 13 bases line up with TRBD2. CDR3 sequence: CSVDVGLAGSTDTQYF. Written as DNA, the CDR3 is TGCAGCGTTGATGTGGGACTAGCGGGAAGCACAGATACGCAGTATTTT.